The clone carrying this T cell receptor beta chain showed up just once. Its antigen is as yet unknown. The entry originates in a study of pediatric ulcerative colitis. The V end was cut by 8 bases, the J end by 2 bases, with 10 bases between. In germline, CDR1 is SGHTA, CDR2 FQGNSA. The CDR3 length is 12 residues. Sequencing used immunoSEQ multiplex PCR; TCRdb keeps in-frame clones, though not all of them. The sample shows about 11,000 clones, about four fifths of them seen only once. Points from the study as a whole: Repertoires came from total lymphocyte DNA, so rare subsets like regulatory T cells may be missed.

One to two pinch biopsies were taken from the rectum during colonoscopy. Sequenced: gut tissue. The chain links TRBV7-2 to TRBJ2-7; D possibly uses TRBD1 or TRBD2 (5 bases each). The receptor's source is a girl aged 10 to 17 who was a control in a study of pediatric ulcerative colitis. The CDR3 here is CASGGEAYEQYF. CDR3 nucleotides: TGTGCCAGCGGGGGAGAAGCCTACGAGCAGTACTTC. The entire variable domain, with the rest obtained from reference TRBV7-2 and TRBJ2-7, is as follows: GAGVSQSPSNKVTEKGKDVELRCDPISGHTALYWYRQSLGQGLEFLIYFQGNSAPDKSGLPSDRFSAERTGGSVSTLTIQRTQQEDSAVYLCASGGEAYEQYFGPGTRLTVT.